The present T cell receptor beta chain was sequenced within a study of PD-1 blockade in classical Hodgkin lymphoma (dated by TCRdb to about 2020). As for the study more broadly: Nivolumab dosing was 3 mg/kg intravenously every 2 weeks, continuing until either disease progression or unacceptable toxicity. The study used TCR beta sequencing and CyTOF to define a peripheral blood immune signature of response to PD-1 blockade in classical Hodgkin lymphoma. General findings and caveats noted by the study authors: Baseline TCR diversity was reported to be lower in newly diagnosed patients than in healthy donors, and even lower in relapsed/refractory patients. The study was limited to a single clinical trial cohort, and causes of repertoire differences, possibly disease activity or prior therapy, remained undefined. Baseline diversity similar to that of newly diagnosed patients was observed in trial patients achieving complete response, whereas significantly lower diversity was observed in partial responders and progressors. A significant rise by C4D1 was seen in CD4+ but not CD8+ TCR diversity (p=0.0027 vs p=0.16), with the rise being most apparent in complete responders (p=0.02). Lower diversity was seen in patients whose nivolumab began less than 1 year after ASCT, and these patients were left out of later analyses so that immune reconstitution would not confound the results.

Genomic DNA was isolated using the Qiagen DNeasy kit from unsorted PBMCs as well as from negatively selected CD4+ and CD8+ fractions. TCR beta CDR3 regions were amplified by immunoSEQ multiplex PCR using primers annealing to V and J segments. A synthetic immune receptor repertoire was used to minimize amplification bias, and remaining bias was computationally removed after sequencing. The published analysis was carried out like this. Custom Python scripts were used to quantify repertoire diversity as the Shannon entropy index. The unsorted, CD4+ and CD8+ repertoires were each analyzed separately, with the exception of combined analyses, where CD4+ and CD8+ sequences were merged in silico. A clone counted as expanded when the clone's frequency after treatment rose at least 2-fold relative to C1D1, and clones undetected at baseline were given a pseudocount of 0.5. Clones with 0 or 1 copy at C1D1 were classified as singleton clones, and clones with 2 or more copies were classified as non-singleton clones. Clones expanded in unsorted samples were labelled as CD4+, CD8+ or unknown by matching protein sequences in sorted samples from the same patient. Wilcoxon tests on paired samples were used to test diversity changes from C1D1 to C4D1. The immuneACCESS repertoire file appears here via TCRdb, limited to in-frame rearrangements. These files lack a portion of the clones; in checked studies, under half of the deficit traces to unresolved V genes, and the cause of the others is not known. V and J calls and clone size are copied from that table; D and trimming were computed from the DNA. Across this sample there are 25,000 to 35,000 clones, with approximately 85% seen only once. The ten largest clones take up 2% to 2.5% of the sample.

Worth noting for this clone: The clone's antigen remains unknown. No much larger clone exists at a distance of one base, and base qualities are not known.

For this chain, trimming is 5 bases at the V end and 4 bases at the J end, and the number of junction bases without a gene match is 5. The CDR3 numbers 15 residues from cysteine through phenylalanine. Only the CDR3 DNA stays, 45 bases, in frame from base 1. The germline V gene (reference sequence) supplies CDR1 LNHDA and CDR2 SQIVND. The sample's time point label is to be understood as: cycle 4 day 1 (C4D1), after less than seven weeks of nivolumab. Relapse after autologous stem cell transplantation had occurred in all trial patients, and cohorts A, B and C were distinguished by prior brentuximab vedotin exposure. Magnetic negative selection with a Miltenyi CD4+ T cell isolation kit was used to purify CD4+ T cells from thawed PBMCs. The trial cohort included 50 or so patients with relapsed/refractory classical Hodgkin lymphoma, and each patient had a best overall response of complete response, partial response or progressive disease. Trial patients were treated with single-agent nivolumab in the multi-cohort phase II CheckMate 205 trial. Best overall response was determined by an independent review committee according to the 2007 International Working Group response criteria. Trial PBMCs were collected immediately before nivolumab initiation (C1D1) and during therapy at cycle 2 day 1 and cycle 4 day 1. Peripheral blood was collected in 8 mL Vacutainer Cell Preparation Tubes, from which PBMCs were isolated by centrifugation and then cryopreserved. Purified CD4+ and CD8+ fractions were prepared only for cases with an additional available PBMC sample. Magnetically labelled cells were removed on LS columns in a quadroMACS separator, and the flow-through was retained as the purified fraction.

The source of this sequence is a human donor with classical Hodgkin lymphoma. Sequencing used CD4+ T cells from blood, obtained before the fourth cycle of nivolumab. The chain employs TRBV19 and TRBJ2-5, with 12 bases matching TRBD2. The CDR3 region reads CASSPEGLAGETQYF. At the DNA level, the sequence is TGTGCCAGTAGTCCAGAGGGACTAGCGGGAGAGACCCAGTACTTC.